A selection of T cell receptor beta chains follows, all from one sample in a study of identical twins. TCRdb ran MiXCR on the 5' RACE reads and lists one entry per CDR3 protein. The repertoire holds roughly 290,000 distinct CDR3 sequences, with more than 8% as singletons. These sequences were also reported in another study, on yellow fever vaccine responses in identical twins.

The sequenced material came from CD8+ T cells sorted from blood. Source of these receptors: a woman aged 18 to 35 in good health. The CDR3 runs from the conserved cysteine through the conserved F or W.

V gene	CDR3 length	CDR3 protein
TRBV6-5	16	CASSYYEGSPNTEAFF
TRBV6-1	16	CASYRTLTGSYNEQFF
TRBV5-5	15	CASSLLREGQETQYF
TRBV19	15	CASSIVGRTDNEQFF
TRBV2	14	CASSVGPDPYEQYF
TRBV27	13	CASAGTVPYEQYF
TRBV28	16	CASRTRSSGLAAEQYF
TRBV29-1	14	CSVEVTGASYEQYF
TRBV29-1	13	CSVEVAGLPEQYF
TRBV29-1	14	CSVVTGTSEYEQFF
TRBV7-9	15	CASSLADKNTGELFF
TRBV20-1	14	CSAGSGTGVYEQYF
TRBV6-2/TRBV6-3	18	CASSPDPPPGEGEDTQYF
TRBV6-1	17	CASSDPGTGVGNTEAFF
TRBV7-9	13	CASSPHDFYEQYF
TRBV28	13	CASSWLNTGELFF
TRBV9	17	CASSVPPRLADTGELFF
TRBV4-1	15	CASSLDGAVYNEQFF
TRBV5-6	14	CASSAGQGFYEQYF
TRBV5-1	17	CASSRTSGLANTGELFF
TRBV11-2	15	CASSPLMGISGEQFF
TRBV4-2	13	CASSQVLTAEAFF
TRBV29-1	14	CSVFPAGGEDTQYF
TRBV12-3/TRBV12-4	15	CASSLGLAGGNEQFF
TRBV4-1	14	CASSQEVSSPEAFF
TRBV27	13	CASSPWDSYEQYF
TRBV10-3	15	CAISESEGSTDTQYF
TRBV28	16	CASSLEVLPVASEQYF
TRBV2	12	CANRQGDTEAFF
TRBV20-1	14	CSAEAGTDQETQYF
TRBV24-1	15	CATSDQDREGQPQHF
TRBV11-2	16	CASRITVGPYKGEQFF
TRBV2	13	CASSEEQYNEQFF
TRBV6-5	19	CASSYRLAGEVEGQETQYF
TRBV27	16	CASSSRLAGPYNEQFF
TRBV2	13	CASRKVASYEQYF
TRBV7-9	15	CASTHRDRGMDTQYF
TRBV9	15	CASSTWTGANYGYTF
TRBV11-2	17	CASSLDEGTSGTYEQYF
TRBV20-1	17	CSARDGLAGGSSYELYF
TRBV29-1	14	CSVTPTEGTYEQYF
TRBV3-1	17	CASSQEWRGVTFNEQFF
TRBV12-3/TRBV12-4	16	CASSPSGGGATDTQYF
TRBV7-8	14	CASSLRPGPNEQYF
TRBV6-2/TRBV6-3	15	CASSFGLAVTYEQYF
TRBV3-1	18	CASSQVGQGSDSNQPQHF
TRBV6-1	15	CASSEIGYSYNEQFF
TRBV7-8	15	CASSLYPGQGNEQFF
TRBV3-1	15	CASSQDERPRRTQYF
TRBV7-9	13	CASSAAGLRAQYF
TRBV27	13	CASRRGETYEQYF
TRBV5-1	13	CASSLGTVNEQYF
TRBV12-3/TRBV12-4	14	CASSSPGPNEKLFF
TRBV27	13	CASSLSRSRGYTF